A selection of T cell receptor beta chains follows, all from one sample in a study of T-cell reconstitution after alpha-beta-depleted transplantation in children. Via MiXCR, TCRdb re-called the PCR reads, giving one row per CDR3 protein. Of roughly 200,000 distinct CDR3 sequences in the sample, approximately 8.4% were seen once. The specimen was PBMCs, mostly from graft donor cells, collected 360 days after TCRalphabeta/CD19-depleted stem cell transplant. The receptors originated from a male patient aged 2 to 9 who had a stem cell transplant for acute myeloid leukemia, so the T cells may come from the graft donor. Each CDR3 is given with its conserved first and last residue. D genes are given only for firm matches. The size of a clone is reported for some rows only, either as once, few or many, or as a class for expanded clones.

TRBJ2-1	TRBV21-1	few	.	CASGVDNEQFF	TGTGCCAGCGGGGTTGACAATGAGCAGTTCTTC
TRBJ1-1	TRBV20-1	few	.	CSARLAGPNTEAFF	TGCAGTGCTAGATTGGCAGGCCCTAACACTGAAGCTTTCTTT
TRBJ2-2	TRBV25-1	many	.	CASSAANTGELFF	TGTGCCAGCAGCGCGGCGAACACCGGGGAGCTGTTTTTT
TRBJ1-6	TRBV5-1	.	.	CASTTSSYNSPLHF	TGCGCCAGCACGACGAGCTCCTATAATTCACCCCTCCACTTT
TRBJ2-1	TRBV12-5	.	TRBD2	CASGSGMSYNEQFF	TGTGCTAGTGGTAGCGGGATGTCCTACAATGAGCAGTTCTTC
TRBJ2-3	TRBV10-1	many	TRBD1	CASSLSRDRGEDTQYF	TGCGCCAGCAGTTTGTCCCGGGACAGGGGGGAAGATACGCAGTATTTT
TRBJ2-5	TRBV20-1	.	TRBD1	CSAILAGGAETQYF	TGCAGTGCTATCCTCGCAGGGGGCGCCGAGACCCAGTACTTC
TRBJ2-5	TRBV21-1	many	.	CASTNCGTGKETQYF	TGTGCCAGCACCAACTGCGGGACAGGAAAAGAGACCCAGTACTTC
TRBJ1-2	TRBV20-1	.	.	CSARDPLGEGGSYGYTF	TGCAGTGCTAGAGATCCCCTGGGGGAGGGTGGAAGCTATGGCTACACCTTC
TRBJ2-3	TRBV7-3	many	.	CASSNSYTDTQYF	TGTGCCAGCAGCAACAGTTACACAGATACGCAGTATTTT
TRBJ1-1	TRBV7-2	many	.	CASSPEIGMNTEAFF	TGTGCCAGCAGCCCAGAAATCGGGATGAACACTGAAGCTTTCTTT
TRBJ1-5	TRBV7-8	.	TRBD1	CASSPGQGGQPQHF	TGTGCCAGCAGCCCTGGACAGGGGGGTCAGCCCCAGCATTTT
TRBJ2-3	TRBV5-6	.	.	CASTSRVDTQYF	TGTGCCAGCACCTCGCGCGTAGATACGCAGTATTTT
TRBJ2-7	TRBV19	.	.	CASSISDEQYF	TGTGCCAGTAGTATTTCGGACGAGCAGTACTTC
TRBJ2-7	TRBV6-2/TRBV6-3	many	TRBD2	CASRLAGGLEQYF	TGTGCCAGCAGGCTAGCGGGAGGGCTCGAGCAGTACTTC
TRBJ2-7	TRBV20-1	many	.	CSASVQGGSYEQYF	TGCAGTGCTAGTGTTCAGGGGGGGTCCTACGAGCAGTACTTC
TRBJ1-1	TRBV5-1	.	.	CASSFTPPTDLNTEAFF	TGCGCCAGCAGCTTCACCCCACCGACAGATCTGAACACTGAAGCTTTCTTT
TRBJ2-1	TRBV28	.	.	CASSYWGLNSYNEQFF	TGTGCCAGCAGTTACTGGGGACTTAACTCATACAATGAGCAGTTCTTC
TRBJ2-5	TRBV5-1	.	.	CASSAREETQYF	TGCGCCAGCAGCGCCAGGGAAGAGACCCAGTACTTC
TRBJ1-1	TRBV11-2	.	.	CASSHRQIKAFF	TGTGCCAGCAGCCACCGGCAGATTAAAGCTTTCTTT
TRBJ2-5	TRBV29-1	many	TRBD1	CSAGLDRGETQYF	TGCAGCGCCGGATTGGACAGGGGAGAGACCCAGTACTTC
TRBJ2-6	TRBV20-1	few	.	CSATFSGANVLTF	TGCAGTGCTACATTCTCTGGGGCCAACGTCCTGACTTTC
TRBJ2-2	TRBV18	many	.	CASSPDAGELFF	TGTGCCAGCTCACCGGACGCCGGGGAGCTGTTTTTT
TRBJ2-1	TRBV4-3	.	TRBD2	CASSQDPLAEYNEQFF	TGCGCCAGCAGCCAAGATCCTCTAGCGGAGTACAATGAGCAGTTCTTC
TRBJ2-5	TRBV18	many	TRBD2	CASSSDLEASGPQETQYF	TGTGCCAGCTCATCAGACCTTGAAGCTAGCGGGCCTCAAGAGACCCAGTACTTC
TRBJ2-7	TRBV6-2/TRBV6-3	.	TRBD1	CASSAGTGLIYEQYF	TGTGCCAGCAGTGCCGGGACAGGGCTAATCTACGAGCAGTACTTC